This TCR beta chain was captured by sequencing in a study of T cells in Graves' hyperthyroidism and ophthalmopathy. Study as a whole: Peripheral blood collection took place at initial diagnosis, before any treatment.

The CDR3 is made up of 16 amino acids. CDR1 is SGHRS and CDR2 is YFSETQ in the germline V gene. The V and J ends lost 0 bases and 0 bases respectively, with 13 bases between them. Amplification of TCR beta CDR3 regions was performed using RNA transcripts as template. The HTBI primer set was used in a first-round RT-PCR of the TCR CDR3. TCRdb processed the multiplex PCR reads anew with MiXCR; each CDR3 protein has one entry. The sample contains around 290,000 distinct CDR3 sequences, roughly 13% of which appear only once. Sequenced input: blood. The TCR comes from a middle-aged woman with Graves' hyperthyroidism. The chain couples TRBV5-1 to TRBJ2-7, with D maybe TRBD2 (6 bases). The chain's CDR3 is CASSLAPGTSSYEQYF. The CDR3, as DNA: TGCGCCAGCAGCTTGGCGCCCGGGACTTCCTCCTACGAGCAGTACTTC.